The 25 T cell receptor beta chains listed next were all sequenced from one sample in a study of blood T cell repertoires in COVID-19 (dated by TCRdb to the early 2020s). Libraries were prepared through the immunoSEQ multiplex PCR assay. Drawn from immuneACCESS, this table holds only the in-frame rearrangements with V and J called that TCRdb kept. Clones are partly lost; checked studies trace under half to an unresolved V gene and leave the rest unexplained. The sample table holds 340,000 or so clones, of which approximately 86% were seen once. About 4% of the sample is held by the ten biggest clonotypes. The sequencing sample was made of PBMCs or T cells enriched from blood (not recorded which). Every receptor here comes from a woman aged 40 to 50 with acute COVID-19.

This sequence joins TRBV24-1 and TRBJ2-7, with D perhaps TRBD1 (5 bases). Germline V lookup: CDR1 KGHDR, CDR2 SFDVKD. Between the trimmed V and J ends, which lost 2 bases and 0 bases, there was a span of 10 bases. The CDR3 has 15 residues. The CDR3 coding sequence is TGTGCCACCAGTGATTACAGGTACGTCTCCTACGAGCAGTACTTC. This codes for CATSDYRYVSYEQYF.

V usage is TRBV11-2 and J usage is TRBJ2-1, with 11 bases that match TRBD2. V dropped 1 base and J dropped 4; count of bases not matched to a gene: 6. The CDR3 length is 17 residues. The V gene's germline CDR1 is SGHAT and CDR2 FQNNGV. The CDR3 sequence: CASSLGGASGRYNEQFF. Written as DNA, the CDR3 is TGTGCCAGCAGCTTAGGGGGGGCTAGCGGGAGGTACAATGAGCAGTTCTTC.

CDR3 protein: CASVVGGNGELFF. The CDR3 nucleotides are TGTGCCAGCGTGGTTGGGGGGAACGGGGAGCTGTTTTTT. The chain couples TRBV21-1 to TRBJ2-2; the D segment call TRBD2 is taken from the table without a DNA check. TRBV21-1 is shown as a pseudogene. The CDR3 contains 13 residues.

CDR3 coding DNA: TGTGCCAGCAGCCACACCCGAGCGGGAGGTGGCACAGATACGCAGTATTTT. It codes for CASSHTRAGGGTDTQYF. The chain carries TRBV14 and TRBJ2-3; the match to TRBD2 covers 9 bases. The CDR3 totals 17 residues. Germline V CDR1 and CDR2: SGHDN, FVKESK. The junction had 8 bases not matched to a gene; V was cut back by 3 bases and J by 1 base.

This chain uses TRBV4-2 with TRBJ2-7, with TRBD1 identical over 8 bases. The CDR3 spans 14 residues. CDR1 and CDR2 (germline): LGHNA, YNFKEQ. J was trimmed by 3 bases and V by 4 bases; bases with no gene match: 5. CDR3: CASSLLGQGYEQYF. CDR3 DNA sequence: TGTGCCAGCAGCCTACTCGGACAGGGCTACGAGCAGTACTTC.

The genes are TRBV18 and TRBJ2-5; TRBD1 agrees at 10 bases. CDR1 and CDR2 (germline): KGHSH, LQKENI. The ends lost 6 bases at V and 7 bases at J; junction bases unmatched: 11. The CDR3 has 15 residues. In DNA form, the CDR3 reads TGTGCCAGCTCGTACAGCGGGACAGGGGAGAGGACCCAGTACTTC. Translated: CASSYSGTGERTQYF.

The chain links TRBV25-1 to TRBJ2-2, with D perhaps TRBD1 (6 bases). This CDR3 has 13 amino acids. The germline CDR1 and CDR2 sequences are MGHDK and SYGVNS. Trimming stripped 6 bases from V and 3 bases from J, with 8 bases between. The CDR3 sequence: CASRQGYTGELFF. The CDR3 nucleotides read TGTGCCAGCAGACAGGGCTACACCGGGGAGCTGTTTTTT.

This chain joins TRBV9 and TRBJ2-1; 8 nucleotides agree with TRBD1. V shed 0 bases, J shed 3 bases, and the junction held 2 bases outside the gene matches. This CDR3 region has 15 residues. Germline-derived CDR1 and CDR2 are SGDLS and YYNGEE. CDR3 sequence reads: CASSVAGGLYNEQFF. DNA of the CDR3: TGTGCCAGCAGCGTAGCAGGGGGCCTCTACAATGAGCAGTTCTTC.

The gene calls are TRBV9 and TRBJ2-2, with unresolved D. The CDR3 has 16 amino acids. Germline V gives CDR1 SGDLS, CDR2 YYNGEE. The ends were cut back, 2 bases at V and 0 bases at J, with 11 bases in the middle. The CDR3 loop is CASSVQAQPNTGELFF. DNA for the CDR3: TGTGCCAGCAGCGTGCAGGCGCAGCCGAACACCGGGGAGCTGTTTTTT.

J is TRBJ2-5 and V is TRBV3-1 (or the pseudogene TRBV3-2), with TRBD2 matching over 12 bases. CDR1 LGHDT and CDR2 YNNKEL come from the germline V gene (reference sequence). The CDR3 is 15 residues long. Trimming took 4 bases from V and 3 from J; bases not matched to a gene: 3. This CDR3 is CASSPRTSGKETQYF. As DNA, the CDR3 is TGTGCCAGCAGCCCGCGGACTAGCGGGAAAGAGACCCAGTACTTC.

The V call is TRBV7-2, the J call TRBJ2-3; 8 bases match TRBD2. Germline V lookup: CDR1 SGHTA, CDR2 FQGNSA. Trimming cost V 6 bases and J 8 bases; bases outside gene matches: 13. CDR3 length: 15 amino acids. The CDR3 DNA sequence: TGTGCCAGCAGACCTCCGGGACTAGACCTTGGTACGCAGTATTTT. Its translation is CASRPPGLDLGTQYF.

The V and J genes are TRBV2 and TRBJ1-6; 11 bases are a match to TRBD1. The CDR3 is 14 residues long. V gave up 5 bases and J gave up 8 bases; unmatched junction bases: 2. Germline lookup yields CDR1 SNHLY and CDR2 FYNNEI. CDR3 sequence reads: CASSMDRGHSPLHF. In DNA form, the CDR3 reads TGTGCCAGCAGTATGGACAGGGGGCATTCACCCCTCCACTTT.

This clone was recorded only once. This chain connects TRBV10-1 to TRBJ2-7, with TRBD2 as a possible D gene (6 bases). This CDR3 is built from 16 residues. Trimming cost V 2 bases and J 0 bases, with 14 bases left between them. The V gene's germline CDR1 is WNHNN and CDR2 SYGVQD (reference sequence). This chain's CDR3 is CASSEDGTASSYEQYF. For the CDR3, the DNA is TGCGCCAGCAGTGAGGATGGGACTGCCAGCTCCTACGAGCAGTACTTC.

V is TRBV6-1 and J is TRBJ1-2, with unresolved D. CDR3 length: 13 amino acids. V dropped 3 bases and J dropped 3 bases, with 8 bases sitting between them. The germline gives CDR1 MNHNS, CDR2 SASEGT. CDR3 amino acids: CASSEGEDYGYTF. Here the CDR3 DNA reads TGTGCCAGCAGTGAGGGAGAAGACTATGGCTACACCTTC.

V and J are TRBV6-2 or TRBV6-3 and TRBJ2-1; 7 bases fit TRBD2. This CDR3 contains 15 residues. Germline V lookup: CDR1 MNHEY, CDR2 SVGEGT. Trimming at V came to 1 base and at J to 8 bases, leaving 8 bases not matched to a gene. In DNA, the CDR3 is TGTGCCAGCAGTTACTGGGCGGGAGTGGGCCATGAGCAGTTCTTC. It specifies CASSYWAGVGHEQFF.

The chain has TRBV15 and TRBJ1-6; D is unclear. V was clipped by 3 bases and J by 6 bases, with 15 bases between them. This CDR3 has 16 amino acids. Germline CDR1 LNHNV, CDR2 YYDKDF (reference sequence). CDR3 sequence reads: CATSRNGNAGNSPLHF. The CDR3 bases are TGTGCCACCAGCAGGAACGGGAACGCTGGTAATTCACCCCTCCACTTT.

The chain links TRBV19 to TRBJ1-5; tentative D call: TRBD1 (6 bases). V lost 6 bases and J lost 8, with 17 bases in between. The germline V gene encodes CDR1 LNHDA and CDR2 SQIVND (reference sequence). This CDR3 contains 14 residues. CDR3 region: CASRPGASGKPQHF. CDR3 sequence (DNA): TGTGCCAGTAGGCCAGGGGCGAGCGGGAAGCCCCAGCATTTT.

The chain combines TRBV28 with TRBJ1-6; D unclear. Trimming cost V 1 base and J 9 bases, with 7 bases left between them. This CDR3 contains 13 residues. Germline values: CDR1 MDHEN, CDR2 SYDVKM. For the CDR3, the DNA is TGTGCCAGCAGTTTATCCCTCGGTTCACCCCTCCACTTT. Translated: CASSLSLGSPLHF. The whole variable domain, remainder taken from reference TRBV28 and TRBJ1-6, is DVKVTQSSRYLVKRTGEKVFLECVQDMDHENMFWYRQDPGLGLRLIYFSYDVKMKEKGDIPEGYSVSREKKERFSLILESASTNQTSMYLCASSLSLGSPLHFGNGTRLTVT.

The DNA for the CDR3 is TGCGCCAGCAGCCAAGAGCCAGGGGGCTATGGCTACACCTTC. The encoded protein is CASSQEPGGYGYTF. The rearrangement uses TRBV4-3 and TRBJ1-2; 7 nucleotides match TRBD1. The V and J ends lost 0 bases and 4 bases, in that order; junction bases with no gene match: 2. Germline V lookup: CDR1 LGHNA, CDR2 YSLEER. The CDR3 covers 14 residues.

This chain links TRBV5-5 with TRBJ1-4; a possible D gene is TRBD1 (5 bases). The CDR3 is made up of 15 amino acids. V lost 3 bases to trimming and J lost 11 bases, with 20 bases between them. Germline loops: CDR1 SGHKS, CDR2 YYEKEE (reference sequence). The CDR3 DNA follows: TGTGCCAGCAGCTCCTCAGGGAATCCCGATGGGAAACTGTTTTTT. Its protein is CASSSSGNPDGKLFF.

The V gene is TRBV6-5, the J gene TRBJ2-5, with D possibly matching TRBD2 (7 bases). The CDR3 length is 16 residues. V was shortened by 4 bases and J by 1 base, with 16 bases between the two germline ends. Germline values: CDR1 MNHEY, CDR2 SVGAGI. The CDR3 DNA is TGTGCCAGCAGTTGGGGGGGGGCGGAGGGCCAAGAGACCCAGTACTTC. This codes for CASSWGGAEGQETQYF.

The CDR3 nucleotides read TGTGCCAGTAGTAGCCGGGAGGGGGCTAACTATGGCTACACCTTC. It codes for CASSSREGANYGYTF. The rearrangement links TRBV19 to TRBJ1-2; tentative D call: TRBD1 (6 bases). This CDR3 has 15 amino acids. The germline gives CDR1 LNHDA, CDR2 SQIVND (reference sequence). Trimming left V 4 bases short and J 0 bases short, with 12 bases between.

This clone appeared a single time. The chain combines TRBV12-3 or TRBV12-4 with TRBJ1-5; D remains ambiguous. The V end lost 3 bases, the J end lost 6 bases, and 9 bases lay between the germline ends. CDR3 size: 13 residues. CDR3 DNA sequence: TGTGCCAGCAGTTTCGGGTTGGGTCAGCCCCAGCATTTT. Its protein product is CASSFGLGQPQHF.

The V gene is TRBV7-2, the J gene TRBJ1-2; D is unresolved. The CDR3 extends over 14 amino acids. Germline V gives CDR1 SGHTA, CDR2 FQGNSA. V was trimmed by 1 base and J by 8 bases, leaving 14 bases between them. The CDR3 bases are TGTGCCAGCAGCTTAGGGAGGTCCTCCCGGGGCTACACCTTC. It encodes CASSLGRSSRGYTF.

This chain connects TRBV4-3 to TRBJ1-6; D is unresolved. The ends were cut back, 1 base at V and 2 bases at J, with 12 bases in the middle. This CDR3 has 17 residues. From germline, CDR1 is LGHNA and CDR2 YSLEER. For the CDR3, the DNA is TGCGCCAGCAGCCAAGGTCGCCCGGGGACCTATAATTCACCCCTCCACTTT. Translating it yields CASSQGRPGTYNSPLHF.